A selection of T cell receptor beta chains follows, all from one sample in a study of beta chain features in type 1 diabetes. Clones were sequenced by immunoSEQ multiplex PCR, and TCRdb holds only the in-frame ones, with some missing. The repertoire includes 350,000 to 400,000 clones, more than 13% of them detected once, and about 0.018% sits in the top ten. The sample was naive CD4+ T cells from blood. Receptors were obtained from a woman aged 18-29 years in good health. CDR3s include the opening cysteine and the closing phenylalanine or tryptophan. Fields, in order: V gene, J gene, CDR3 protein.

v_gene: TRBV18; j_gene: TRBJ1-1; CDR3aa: CASSPNTQGYTEAFF
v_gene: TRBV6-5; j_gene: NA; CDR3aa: CASTPSGRLYEQYF
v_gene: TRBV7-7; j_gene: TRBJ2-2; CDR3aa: CASSASRQGRNTGELFF
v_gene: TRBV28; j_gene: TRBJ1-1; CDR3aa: CASSSGGTEAFF
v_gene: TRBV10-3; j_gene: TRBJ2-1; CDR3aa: CAISESSSADFLYNEQFF
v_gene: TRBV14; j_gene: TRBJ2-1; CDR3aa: CASSHGTSGSPGYYNEQFF
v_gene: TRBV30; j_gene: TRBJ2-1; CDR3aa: CAWSVPASGRRSSYNEQFF
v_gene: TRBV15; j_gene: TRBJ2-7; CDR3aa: CATSRERASYEQYF
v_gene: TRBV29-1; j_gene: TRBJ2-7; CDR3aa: CSVLTHEQYF
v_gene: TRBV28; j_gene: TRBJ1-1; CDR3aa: CASTSVVGGNTEAFF
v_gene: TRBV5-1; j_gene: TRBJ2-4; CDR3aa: CASSLVVGTDKNIQYF
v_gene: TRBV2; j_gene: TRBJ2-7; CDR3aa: CASRVTSEQYF
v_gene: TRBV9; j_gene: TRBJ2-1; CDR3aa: CASSVALAGTAQLF
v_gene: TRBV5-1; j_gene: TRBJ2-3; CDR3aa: CASSVPGLDTDTQYF
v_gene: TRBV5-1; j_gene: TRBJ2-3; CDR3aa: CASTEAGAYTDTQYF
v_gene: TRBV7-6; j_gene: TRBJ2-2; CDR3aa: CASSSGLAKNTGELFF
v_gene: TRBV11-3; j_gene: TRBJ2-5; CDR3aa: CASSLGRGETQYF
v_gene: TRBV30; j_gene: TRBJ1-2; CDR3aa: CAWSPGGHYGYTF
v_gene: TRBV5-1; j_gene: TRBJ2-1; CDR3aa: CASTGTSGRLKKVF
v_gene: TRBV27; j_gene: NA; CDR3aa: CASSLGRAYEQYF
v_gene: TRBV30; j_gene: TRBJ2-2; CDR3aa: CAWSPQNTGELFF
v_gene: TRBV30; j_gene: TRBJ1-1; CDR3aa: CAWSETEAFF
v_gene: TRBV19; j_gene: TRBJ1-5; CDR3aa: CASSSQGVGNQPQHF
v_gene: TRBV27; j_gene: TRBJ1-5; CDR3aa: CASSPTTRGNQPQHF
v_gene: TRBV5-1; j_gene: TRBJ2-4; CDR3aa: CASSLFSGSQNIQYF
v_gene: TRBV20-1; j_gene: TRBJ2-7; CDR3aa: CLGTRANEQYF
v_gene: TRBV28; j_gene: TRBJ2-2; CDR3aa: CAMREQGTGELFF
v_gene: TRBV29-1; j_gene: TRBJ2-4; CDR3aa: CSVEIGGLAKNIQYF
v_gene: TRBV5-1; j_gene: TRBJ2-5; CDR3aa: CASSPLGGLLETQYF
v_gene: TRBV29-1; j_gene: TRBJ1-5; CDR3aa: CSAGQGNQPQHF
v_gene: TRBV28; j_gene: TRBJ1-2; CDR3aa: CASFTGQGYGYTF
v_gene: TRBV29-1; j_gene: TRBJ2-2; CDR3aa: CSGAGLAGGPNPGELFF
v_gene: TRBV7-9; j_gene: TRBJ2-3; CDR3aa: CASSLPSTDTQYF
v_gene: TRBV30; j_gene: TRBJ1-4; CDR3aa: CAWSAGTGGSEKLFF
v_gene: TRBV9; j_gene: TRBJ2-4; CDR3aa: CASSVGDSLNIQYF
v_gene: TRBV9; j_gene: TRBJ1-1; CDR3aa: CASRVGAGDTEAFF
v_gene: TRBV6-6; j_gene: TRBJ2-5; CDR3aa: CATGQGAETQYF
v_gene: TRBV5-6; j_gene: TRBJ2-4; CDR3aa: CASSWRGGDAKNIQYF
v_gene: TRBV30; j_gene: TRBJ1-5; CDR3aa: CAWSVQGPGPQHF
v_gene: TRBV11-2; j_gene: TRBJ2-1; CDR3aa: CASSLEGTGGIEQFF